Listed below are T cell receptor beta chains from one sample, sequenced in a study of metastatic and nonmetastatic thyroid tumors. TCRdb re-called the PCR reads with MiXCR. The sample carries about 16,000 clones, roughly 29% recorded once. Input material: tumor tissue. Source of these receptors: a male donor with papillary thyroid cancer or a benign thyroid nodule (not recorded which). Some clones in this sample may be carry-over from other donors' samples. The CDR3 runs from the conserved cysteine through the conserved F or W. A D gene is named only where the DNA matches it firmly. Some rows have no size entry. The others give once, few or many, or a class for an expanded clone.

DNA,CDR3,V,size,D,J,length
TGTGCCAGCAGCGTAGGGACTAGCGGGGCCAGCTCCTACAATGAGCAGTTCTTC,CASSVGTSGASSYNEQFF,TRBV9,many,TRBD2,TRBJ2-1,18
TGCAGTGCTAGGGACAGGGAAAGTTCACCCCTCCACTTT,CSARDRESSPLHF,TRBV20-1,few,TRBD1,TRBJ1-6,13
TGTGCCAGCAGCTTAGGAGGGGAATGGGCTGAAAAACTGTTTTTT,CASSLGGEWAEKLFF,TRBV5-5,many,.,TRBJ1-4,15
TGTGCCAGCAGTCGTGGCGTGATCTACGAGCAGTACTTC,CASSRGVIYEQYF,TRBV5-8,.,.,TRBJ2-7,13
TGTGCCAGCAGGACGGAAAATAGCCTGTTCTTC,CASRTENSLFF,TRBV4-2,large,.,TRBJ2-1,11
TGTGCCAGCAGCCTCGGACTAGCGTACCCCAATGAGCAGTTCTTC,CASSLGLAYPNEQFF,TRBV6-2/TRBV6-3,.,TRBD2,TRBJ2-1,15
TGCGCCAGCAGCCCGCCCGGGCCGCAGCTCACCGGGGAGCCGTTTTTT,CASSPPGPQLTGEPFF,TRBV5-1,many,.,TRBJ2-2,16
TGTGCCAGCAGTCCTTCTCGGTACAGGGTCAATGGCGGGGAGCTGTTTTTT,CASSPSRYRVNGGELFF,TRBV12-3/TRBV12-4,many,.,TRBJ2-2,17
TGTGCCAGCAGTTACCCTCCCTGGGGCGCGGGTGCCACTGAAGCTTTCTTT,CASSYPPWGAGATEAFF,TRBV6-2/TRBV6-3,few,.,TRBJ1-1,17
TGTGCCAGCAGTGAATTAGACAGGCCACAGGGGGGCTACACCTTC,CASSELDRPQGGYTF,TRBV25-1,.,TRBD1,TRBJ1-2,15
TGTGCCAGCAGTTTGACCCGGAGCAACACTGAAGCTTTCTTT,CASSLTRSNTEAFF,TRBV28,many,.,TRBJ1-1,14
TGTGCCAGCAGTTTATTAGTCCAGCGGGAGGGCGACTCCTACAATGAGCAGTTCTTC,CASSLLVQREGDSYNEQFF,TRBV28,few,TRBD2,TRBJ2-1,19
TGTGCCAGCATCCTAGCCGGGACTATGCAGAACGAGCAGTTCTTC,CASILAGTMQNEQFF,TRBV3-1,.,TRBD2,TRBJ2-1,15
TGCAGTGCTATTACTAGCGGGAGTTTGTACGAGCAGTACTTC,CSAITSGSLYEQYF,TRBV20-1,.,TRBD2,TRBJ2-7,14
TGTGCCACCAGTGATTTTAGCAGCGGGAGGTCAGAGACCCAGTACTTC,CATSDFSSGRSETQYF,TRBV24-1,many,TRBD2,TRBJ2-5,16
TGTGCCAGCAGTGAAGGACAGGGGGCCTACGAGCAGTACTTC,CASSEGQGAYEQYF,TRBV6-1,medium-sized,TRBD1,TRBJ2-7,14
TGTGCCATCAGTGTAGGGCGGTATTACAATGAGCAGTTCTTC,CAISVGRYYNEQFF,TRBV10-3,few,.,TRBJ2-1,14
TGCGCCAGCAGCCAAGGTCCAGGGGCCTCGTACGAGCAGTACTTC,CASSQGPGASYEQYF,TRBV4-1,.,.,TRBJ2-7,15
TGTGCCAGCAGCCGGAGGGGGGGATCGGACACTGAAGCTTTCTTT,CASSRRGGSDTEAFF,TRBV7-2,medium-sized,.,TRBJ1-1,15
TGTGCCAGCAGTGAACAGGGTCCGAGTAACACCATATATTTT,CASSEQGPSNTIYF,TRBV2,.,.,TRBJ1-3,14
TGTGCCAGCAGTTACTCGCGGCAGCCTACCTATGGCTACACCTTC,CASSYSRQPTYGYTF,TRBV6-6,few,.,TRBJ1-2,15
TGTGCCAGCAGCCTACAGGGAGGCACTGAAGCTTTCTTT,CASSLQGGTEAFF,TRBV7-9,many,.,TRBJ1-1,13
TGTGCCAGCAGCTTAGGGACTGAAGCTTTCTTT,CASSLGTEAFF,TRBV7-8,few,.,TRBJ1-1,11
TGCAGTGCCCCAGCTGGGGGTTTGGAGACCCAGTACTTC,CSAPAGGLETQYF,TRBV20-1,many,.,TRBJ2-5,13
TGCAGTCCCTCCGGCAGATCCTACAATGAGCAGTTCTTC,CSPSGRSYNEQFF,TRBV20-1,.,.,TRBJ2-1,13
TGTGCCAGCAGCTTAGGGGGACACGGGGAGACCCAGTACTTC,CASSLGGHGETQYF,TRBV11-1,many,.,TRBJ2-5,14
TGTGCCAGCAGTTCACCCTTAGCGGCACCTCGTCGTACGCAGTATTTT,CASSSPLAAPRRTQYF,TRBV9,.,.,TRBJ2-3,16
TGTGCCAGCAGTACCGTTTCGGGCCTAAATGAGCAGTTCTTC,CASSTVSGLNEQFF,TRBV6-1,few,.,TRBJ2-1,14
TGTGCCAGCAGTGAAACTAGCGGGAGGGCCTTAGATACGCAGTATTTT,CASSETSGRALDTQYF,TRBV6-1,few,TRBD2,TRBJ2-3,16
TGTGCCAGCAGTTTCGCTAGTTGTCCCCTCCCTGAGTATTTT,CASSFASCPLPEYF,TRBV27,.,.,TRBJ2-3,14
TGTGCCACCAGTGATTTCAACGCGGGGGGGTACAATGAGCAGTTCTTC,CATSDFNAGGYNEQFF,TRBV24-1,medium-sized,TRBD2,TRBJ2-1,16
TGTGCCACCAGCAGAGATCTCACTTATAATTCACCCCTCCACTTT,CATSRDLTYNSPLHF,TRBV15,many,.,TRBJ1-6,15
TGCGCCAGCAGCTTGGAATCCCAGTCTTTAAATGAAAAACTGTTTTTT,CASSLESQSLNEKLFF,TRBV5-1,.,.,TRBJ1-4,16
TGTGCCACCAGCGGACGTCTCTCCCACTCCTACAATGAGCAGTTCTTC,CATSGRLSHSYNEQFF,TRBV24-1,few,.,TRBJ2-1,16
TGTGCCAGCAGCTTGATGACCTCCGAGCAGTACTTC,CASSLMTSEQYF,TRBV7-2,.,.,TRBJ2-7,12
TGTGCCAGCAGCTTAGAGGGAGGAGGTATGAATACGCAGTATTTT,CASSLEGGGMNTQYF,TRBV11-2,medium-sized,.,TRBJ2-3,15
TGTGCCAGCAGCCCCCGTATACTAGCGGTCCAACTCCTCAACGAGCAGTTCTTC,CASSPRILAVQLLNEQFF,TRBV11-2,many,TRBD2,TRBJ2-1,18
TGTGCCAGCAGTGAACTAGCGGGAGAGAGGGTAGCCAAAAACATTCAGTACTTC,CASSELAGERVAKNIQYF,TRBV2,many,TRBD2,TRBJ2-4,18
TGTGCCAGCAGGGAGTTATGGACAGACCCTTCCGAGCAGTACTTC,CASRELWTDPSEQYF,TRBV6-1,few,.,TRBJ2-7,15
TGTGCCAGCAGCTCCAAGATGGGGGGAAGATACGAGCAGTACTTC,CASSSKMGGRYEQYF,TRBV5-8,.,.,TRBJ2-7,15
TGTGCCATCAAAGAGGAAGTCGGGTCCTCTGGAAACACCATATATTTT,CAIKEEVGSSGNTIYF,TRBV10-3,many,.,TRBJ1-3,16
TGTGCCAGTAGTCCCCCCGGGTTCAAGCAGTACTTC,CASSPPGFKQYF,TRBV19,.,.,TRBJ2-7,12
TGTGCCACCAAAGGGACAGAGGGGGATGAGCAGTTCTTC,CATKGTEGDEQFF,TRBV2,few,TRBD1,TRBJ2-1,13
TGTGCCAGCCTCCTGGTTGGGTTTAATGAGCAGTTCTTC,CASLLVGFNEQFF,TRBV7-9,medium-sized,.,TRBJ2-1,13
TGCAGTGCTGGTCCGGGACTAGCGACTTCTGCCCAGTACTTC,CSAGPGLATSAQYF,TRBV20-1,many,TRBD2,TRBJ2-5,14
TGTGCCAGCAGCCCGGGGACAGGAGGCGAGCAGTACTTC,CASSPGTGGEQYF,TRBV11-3,few,TRBD1,TRBJ2-7,13